This TCR beta chain was retrieved from a study of blood T cell repertoires in COVID-19. The wider study: Sites in the United States, Italy and Spain provided acute and convalescent COVID-19 samples.

In the authors' methods: Counts of nucleated cells, estimated from reference gene primer amplification, were obtained. Measured with immunoSEQ multiplex PCR; TCRdb has only the in-frame clones, and not every one. V, J and clone size derive from that table, while D and trimming were established from the DNA sequence. The sample has 200,000 to 300,000 clones, 92% seen once. Seattle participants joined during active infection and were tracked over time. The junction had 8 bases not matched to a gene; V was cut back by 5 bases and J by 4 bases. The CDR3 consists of 15 residues. CDR1 is WSHSY and CDR2 is SAAADI in the germline V gene.

This receptor was identified in a man aged 30-40 years with COVID-19, enrolled during active disease. The chain joins TRBV10-2 to TRBJ1-5; 7 positions match TRBD1. Material for sequencing was peripheral blood. CDR3 loop: CASSSLGTENQPQHF. Written as DNA, the CDR3 is TGCGCCAGCAGTTCACTTGGGACAGAGAATCAGCCCCAGCATTTT.